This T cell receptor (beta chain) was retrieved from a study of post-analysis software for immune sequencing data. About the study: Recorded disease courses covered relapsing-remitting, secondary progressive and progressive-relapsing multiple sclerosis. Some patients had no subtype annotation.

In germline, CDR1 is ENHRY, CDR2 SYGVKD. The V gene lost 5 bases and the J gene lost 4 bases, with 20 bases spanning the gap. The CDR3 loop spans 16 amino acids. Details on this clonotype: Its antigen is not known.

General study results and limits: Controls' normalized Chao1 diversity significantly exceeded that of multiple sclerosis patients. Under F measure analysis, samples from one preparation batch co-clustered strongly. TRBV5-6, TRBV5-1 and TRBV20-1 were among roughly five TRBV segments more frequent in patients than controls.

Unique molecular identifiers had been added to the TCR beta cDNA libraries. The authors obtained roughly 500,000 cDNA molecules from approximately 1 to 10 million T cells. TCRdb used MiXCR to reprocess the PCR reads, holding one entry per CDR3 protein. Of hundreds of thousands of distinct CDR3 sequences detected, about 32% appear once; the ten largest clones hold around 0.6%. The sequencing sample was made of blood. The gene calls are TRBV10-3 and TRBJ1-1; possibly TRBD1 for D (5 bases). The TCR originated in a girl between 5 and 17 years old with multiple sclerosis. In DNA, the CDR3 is TGTGCCATCAGTTCAGGGCCTGAGGTGACCCCCACTGAAGCTTTCTTT. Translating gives CAISSGPEVTPTEAFF.